This TCR beta chain was captured by sequencing in a study of blood T cell repertoires in COVID-19. For the study at large: Sample material is recorded as cDNA or gDNA derived from T cells, B-cell-depleted T cells, or PBMCs.

Germline trimming cut 0 bases from V and 0 bases from J; bases unmatched to any gene: 5. Germline CDR1 and CDR2: SGHRS and YFSETQ. This CDR3 is built from 16 residues. The authors' processing: Amplification of reference gene primers was used by the study to estimate nucleated cell counts. Only in-frame clones appear in the TCRdb table, and some are missing; sequencing was by immunoSEQ multiplex PCR. That table is the source of V, J and clone size, and D and trimming were worked out from the DNA. The sample contains about 200,000 clones, 87% of which appear only once. Sequenced: peripheral blood. This chain links TRBV5-1 with TRBJ2-5, with TRBD2 matching 7 bases. This clonotype was obtained from a man aged 55-75 years with active or convalescent COVID-19. The CDR3 nucleotides read TGCGCCAGCAGCTTGGTGAGCGGGGCGGACCAAGAGACCCAGTACTTC. Protein sequence: CASSLVSGADQETQYF.